These 18 T cell receptor beta chains originate from one sample sequenced in a study of shared clonotypes between healthy human individuals. Produced via immunoSEQ multiplex PCR; TCRdb's table is partial and in-frame only. The table lists approximately 2.4 million clones, more than 90% of them singletons, with more than 0.1% in the top ten. Sequenced: naive CD4+ T cells sorted from blood. Subset specified: CD45RA+ positively selected. Receptors were obtained from a man younger than 35 in good health.

This sequence joins TRBV28 and TRBJ1-5; the match to TRBD1 covers 7 bases. The CDR3 is 14 amino acids. Looked up from germline, CDR1 is MDHEN and CDR2 is SYDVKM. After removal of 6 bases from V and 4 bases from J, the junction contained 6 bases not matched to a gene. CDR3 in amino acids: CASSEGQINQPQHF. CDR3 nucleotide sequence: TGTGCCAGCAGCGAGGGACAGATAAATCAGCCCCAGCATTTT.

V and J are TRBV19 and TRBJ2-7, with 9 bases fitting TRBD1. CDR1 and CDR2 from the germline V gene are LNHDA and SQIVND (reference sequence). The CDR3 spans 16 residues. The ends lost 4 bases at V and 5 bases at J; junction bases unmatched: 12. CDR3 amino acids: CASSTLPGQGADEQYF. The DNA for the CDR3 is TGTGCCAGTAGTACTTTGCCGGGACAGGGAGCCGACGAGCAGTACTTC.

J is TRBJ1-2 and V is TRBV6-5, with D tentatively TRBD1 (6 bases). The length of the CDR3 is 13 residues. Trimming took 6 bases from V and 6 from J, leaving 14 bases between them. Germline-derived CDR1 and CDR2 are MNHEY and SVGAGI. The CDR3 bases are TGTGCCAGCAGGGGGGCGGCGCGCGATGGCTACACCTTC. Its protein product is CASRGAARDGYTF.

The J gene is TRBJ1-1, the V gene TRBV6-5; 7 nucleotides agree with TRBD1. The CDR3 extends over 15 amino acids. Trimming at V came to 5 bases and at J to 1 base, leaving 7 bases not matched to a gene. Germline V gene data show CDR1 as MNHEY and CDR2 as SVGAGI. The CDR3 DNA reads TGTGCCAGCAGTCTCGGACAGGCTCCGAACACTGAAGCTTTCTTT. Translated, it gives CASSLGQAPNTEAFF.

J is TRBJ2-7 and V is TRBV28, with D perhaps given as TRBD1 or TRBD2 (5 bases each). Germline values: CDR1 MDHEN, CDR2 SYDVKM. V gave up 4 bases and J gave up 7 bases, with 11 bases separating them. The CDR3 has 12 amino acids. CDR3 nucleotides: TGTGCCAGCAGTTGGGTGGGACGGGAGCAGTACTTC. This gives the protein CASSWVGREQYF. Complete variable domain (other parts from reference TRBV28 and TRBJ2-7): DVKVTQSSRYLVKRTGEKVFLECVQDMDHENMFWYRQDPGLGLRLIYFSYDVKMKEKGDIPEGYSVSREKKERFSLILESASTNQTSMYLCASSWVGREQYFGPGTRLTVT.

The chain uses TRBV30 and TRBJ1-1; 7 positions agree with TRBD1. CDR1 is GTSNPN, CDR2 SVGIG, per germline (reference sequence). The CDR3 spans 13 residues. Trimming took 2 bases from V and 1 from J; bases not matched to a gene: 1. CDR3 in DNA: TGTGCCTGGAGTTACAGGGGGAACACTGAAGCTTTCTTT. It is translated as CAWSYRGNTEAFF. The complete variable domain, with remaining parts taken from reference TRBV30 and TRBJ1-1, reads SQTIHQWPATLVQPVGSPLSLECTVEGTSNPNLYWYRQAAGRGLQLLFYSVGIGQISSEVPQNLSASRPQDRQFILSSKKLLLSDSGFYLCAWSYRGNTEAFFGQGTRLTVV.

The chain couples TRBV9 to TRBJ2-1; D is ambiguous. The CDR3 is made up of 18 amino acids. Between the trimmed V and J ends, which lost 0 bases and 6 bases, there was a span of 22 bases. Germline loops: CDR1 SGDLS, CDR2 YYNGEE. In DNA form, the CDR3 reads TGTGCCAGCAGCGTAGGTCCTACCGACGGACGGGCAGGCAATGAGCAGTTCTTC. It codes for CASSVGPTDGRAGNEQFF. The whole variable domain, filled in from reference TRBV9 and TRBJ2-1, reads DSGVTQTPKHLITATGQRVTLRCSPRSGDLSVYWYQQSLDQGLQFLIQYYNGEERAKGNILERFSAQQFPDLHSELNLSSLELGDSALYFCASSVGPTDGRAGNEQFFGPGTRLTVL.

CDR3: CASSYSGGADAYEQYF. CDR3 nucleotides: TGTGCCAGCAGTTACTCTGGGGGGGCGGACGCCTACGAGCAGTACTTC. The rearrangement links TRBV6-5 to TRBJ2-7, with a weak D call TRBD2 (7 bases). V lost 0 bases and J 2 bases, leaving 14 bases between the germline ends. Germline lookup yields CDR1 MNHEY and CDR2 SVGAGI. There are 16 residues in the CDR3.

The rearrangement links TRBV5-6 to TRBJ2-4; a possible D gene is TRBD1 (6 bases). Germline lookup yields CDR1 SGHDT and CDR2 YYEEEE. The CDR3 length is 15 residues. V was shortened by 3 bases and J by 6 bases, with 16 bases between the two germline ends. The DNA for the CDR3 is TGTGCCAGCAGCTCCCCCAGGGGATGGAGAAACATTCAGTACTTC. It codes for CASSSPRGWRNIQYF.

The chain combines TRBV9 with TRBJ2-7; maybe TRBD1 (6 bases). V lost 0 bases and J lost 5, with 12 bases in between. Looked up from germline, CDR1 is SGDLS and CDR2 is YYNGEE. The CDR3 is made up of 14 amino acids. The CDR3 DNA reads TGTGCCAGCAGCGTAGCTAACAGGGCGGACGAGCAGTACTTC. It encodes CASSVANRADEQYF.

This clone showed up just once. The J gene is TRBJ1-2, the V gene TRBV9; weak D call: TRBD1 (6 bases). Germline-derived CDR1 and CDR2 are SGDLS and YYNGEE. The CDR3 runs 14 residues. Trimming shortened V by 5 bases and J by 5 bases, and 16 bases separated the two germline ends. In nucleotides, the CDR3 is TGTGCCAGCAGGAACAGGGATCCCCCTTATGGCTACACCTTC. Translation gives CASRNRDPPYGYTF.

A remark on this clone: The same CDR3 also results from other DNA sequences found in this sample. V and J are TRBV18 and TRBJ2-1, with TRBD1 matching over 9 bases. CDR1 is KGHSH and CDR2 is LQKENI in the germline V gene. This CDR3 is built from 16 residues. J gave up 4 bases and V 0 bases, and 4 bases lay outside the gene matches. The CDR3 DNA is TGTGCCAGCTCACCACCGGGACAGGGAATATACAATGAGCAGTTCTTC. Translating gives CASSPPGQGIYNEQFF.

The chain couples TRBV30 to TRBJ2-1; D is undetermined. V lost 1 base to trimming and J lost 9 bases, with 13 bases between them. CDR1 is GTSNPN, CDR2 SVGIG, per germline (reference sequence). The CDR3 is 13 residues long. The CDR3 DNA reads TGTGCCTGGAGTGCCTCTGTGGAAGTTGAGCAGTTCTTC. Its protein product is CAWSASVEVEQFF.

The V and J genes are TRBV10-3 and TRBJ2-2; D remains unclear. V lost 3 bases and J 7 bases, leaving 12 bases between the germline ends. The CDR3 sequence is 14 residues long. CDR1 is ENHRY, CDR2 SYGVKD, per germline. As DNA, the CDR3 is TGTGCCATCAGTGATAACAACAGTGACGGGGAGCTGTTTTTT. Encoded protein: CAISDNNSDGELFF.

This chain joins TRBV2 and TRBJ2-7; D is tentatively TRBD1 or TRBD2 (7 bases each). The V and J ends lost 10 bases and 2 bases respectively, with 15 bases between them. Germline loops: CDR1 SNHLY, CDR2 FYNNEI. The CDR3 spans 13 residues. The chain's CDR3 is CATQGGTTYEQYF. In DNA form, the CDR3 reads TGTGCCACCCAGGGGGGGACAACCTACGAGCAGTACTTC.

The chain uses TRBV2 and TRBJ1-2; 7 positions match TRBD1. V trimming: 2 bases; J trimming: 7 bases; junction bases outside the gene matches: 4. The CDR3 covers 13 residues. In germline, CDR1 is SNHLY, CDR2 FYNNEI. CDR3: CASSETGVAGYTF. The CDR3 nucleotides read TGTGCCAGCAGTGAAACAGGGGTGGCTGGCTACACCTTC.

In the case of this clone: The same CDR3 is also encoded by other DNA sequences in this sample. The chain recombines TRBV5-1 with TRBJ2-3; D remains ambiguous. Trimming took 2 bases from V and 2 from J, leaving 3 bases between them. The CDR3 is 12 amino acids. The germline V gene encodes CDR1 SGHRS and CDR2 YFSETQ. CDR3 in DNA: TGCGCCAGCAGCTTCAACACAGATACGCAGTATTTT. Its protein is CASSFNTDTQYF.

This clone occurred once. V is TRBV11-2 and J is TRBJ2-5, with TRBD2 matching 8 bases. V shed 5 bases and J 4 bases; nucleotides not matched to a gene: 12. The CDR3 has 16 amino acids. Per germline, CDR1 SGHAT and CDR2 FQNNGV. The CDR3 protein is CASSPQISGIGETQYF. CDR3 sequence (DNA): TGTGCCAGCAGCCCCCAGATTAGCGGGATAGGAGAGACCCAGTACTTC.